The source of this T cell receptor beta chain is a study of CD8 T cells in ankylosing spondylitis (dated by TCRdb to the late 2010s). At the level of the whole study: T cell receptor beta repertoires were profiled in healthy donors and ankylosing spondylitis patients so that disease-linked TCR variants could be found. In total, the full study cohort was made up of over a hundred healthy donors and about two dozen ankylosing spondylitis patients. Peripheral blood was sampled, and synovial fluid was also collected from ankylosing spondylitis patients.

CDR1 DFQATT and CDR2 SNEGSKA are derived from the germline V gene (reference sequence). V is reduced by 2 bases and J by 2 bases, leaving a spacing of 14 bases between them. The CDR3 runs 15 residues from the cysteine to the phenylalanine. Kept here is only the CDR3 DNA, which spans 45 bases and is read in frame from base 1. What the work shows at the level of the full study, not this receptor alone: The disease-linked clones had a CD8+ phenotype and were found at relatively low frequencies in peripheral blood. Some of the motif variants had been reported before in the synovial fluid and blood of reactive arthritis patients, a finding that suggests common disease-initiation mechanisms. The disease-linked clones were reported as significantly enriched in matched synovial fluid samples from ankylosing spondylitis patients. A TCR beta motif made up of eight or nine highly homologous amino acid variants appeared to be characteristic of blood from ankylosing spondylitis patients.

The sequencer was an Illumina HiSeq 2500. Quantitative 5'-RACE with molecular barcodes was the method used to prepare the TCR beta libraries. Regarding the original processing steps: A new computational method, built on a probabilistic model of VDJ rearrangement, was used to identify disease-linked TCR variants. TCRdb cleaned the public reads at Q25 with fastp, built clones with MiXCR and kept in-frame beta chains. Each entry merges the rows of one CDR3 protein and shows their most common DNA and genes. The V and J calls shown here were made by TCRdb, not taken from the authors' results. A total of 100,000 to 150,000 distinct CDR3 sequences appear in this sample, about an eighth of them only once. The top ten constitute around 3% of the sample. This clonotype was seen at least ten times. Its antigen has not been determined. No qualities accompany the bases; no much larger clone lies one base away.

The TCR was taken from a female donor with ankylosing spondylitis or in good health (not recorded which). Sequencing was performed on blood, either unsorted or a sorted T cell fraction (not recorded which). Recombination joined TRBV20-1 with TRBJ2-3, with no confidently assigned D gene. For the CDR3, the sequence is CSARSMVSLTDTQYF. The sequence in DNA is TGCAGTGCTAGAAGTATGGTTAGCCTCACAGATACGCAGTATTTT.